The 6 T cell receptor beta chains below come from one sample, sequenced in a study of blood T cells in healthy people across ages. The second PCR ran about 7 to 12 cycles with a sample-barcoded 5' primer and J-beta primers. TCRdb reprocessed the 5' RACE reads via MiXCR and lists one record per CDR3 protein. The table includes about a million distinct CDR3 sequences, roughly 50% detected once. The sample was blood. These receptors originate from a woman in her fifties or sixties in good health.

This rearrangement joins TRBV20-1 to TRBJ2-4, with 10 nucleotides matching TRBD2. The CDR3 contains 15 residues. CDR1 and CDR2 (germline): DFQATT, SNEGSKA (reference sequence). The V gene end was trimmed by 3 bases and the J gene end by 9 bases; junction bases not matched to a gene: 11. CDR3 coding DNA: TGCAGTGCTAGCGGACTAGCGGCAGTGGGTAGCATTCAGTACTTC. This translates into CSASGLAAVGSIQYF.

V gene TRBV29-1 combines with J gene TRBJ2-7, with D unclear. Germline V gives CDR1 SQVTM, CDR2 ANQGSEA. The CDR3 has 12 residues. V lost 4 bases and J lost 2, with 9 bases in between. For the CDR3, the DNA is TGCAGCGTTGTTCTGGGAACCTACGAGCAGTACTTC. Protein product: CSVVLGTYEQYF.

This CDR3 reads CATSRDSPAGKAQTQYF. The CDR3 DNA follows: TGTGCCACCAGCAGAGATTCGCCGGCGGGTAAAGCACAGACCCAGTACTTC. This chain uses TRBV15 with TRBJ2-5; D perhaps matches TRBD2 (5 bases). The CDR3 is made up of 17 amino acids. V gave up 0 bases and J gave up 6 bases, with 20 bases separating them. Germline CDR1 LNHNV, CDR2 YYDKDF (reference sequence).

This clonotype was observed once. This chain links TRBV7-2 with TRBJ2-3, with 15 bases that match TRBD2. The CDR3 runs to 16 residues. Germline V gene sequence: CDR1 SGHTA, CDR2 FQGNSA. V shed 5 bases, J shed 6 bases, and the junction held 6 bases outside the gene matches. The CDR3 protein is CASSRGLAGGRDTQYF. As DNA, the CDR3 is TGTGCCAGCAGCCGAGGACTAGCGGGAGGGAGGGATACGCAGTATTTT.

This clonotype came up a few times. The chain has TRBV4-1 and TRBJ2-7, with 7 bases matching TRBD2. V dropped 0 bases and J dropped 0; count of bases not matched to a gene: 5. Germline CDR1 reads MGHRA; CDR2 reads YSYEKL. CDR3 length: 16 amino acids. The CDR3 sequence is CASSQELAVTSYEQYF. The CDR3 DNA follows: TGCGCCAGCAGCCAAGAGCTAGCGGTTACCTCCTACGAGCAGTACTTC.

The sample holds many counts of this clonotype. The J gene is TRBJ2-3, the V gene TRBV7-2; 7 bases agree with TRBD1. V trimming: 9 bases; J trimming: 3 bases; junction bases outside the gene matches: 24. Germline V gene data show CDR1 as SGHTA and CDR2 as FQGNSA. The CDR3 totals 19 residues. Written as DNA, the CDR3 is TGTGCCAGTACCCCCTCGGACAGGCCACCCTACGAGAGTACAGATACGCAGTATTTT. Protein sequence: CASTPSDRPPYESTDTQYF.